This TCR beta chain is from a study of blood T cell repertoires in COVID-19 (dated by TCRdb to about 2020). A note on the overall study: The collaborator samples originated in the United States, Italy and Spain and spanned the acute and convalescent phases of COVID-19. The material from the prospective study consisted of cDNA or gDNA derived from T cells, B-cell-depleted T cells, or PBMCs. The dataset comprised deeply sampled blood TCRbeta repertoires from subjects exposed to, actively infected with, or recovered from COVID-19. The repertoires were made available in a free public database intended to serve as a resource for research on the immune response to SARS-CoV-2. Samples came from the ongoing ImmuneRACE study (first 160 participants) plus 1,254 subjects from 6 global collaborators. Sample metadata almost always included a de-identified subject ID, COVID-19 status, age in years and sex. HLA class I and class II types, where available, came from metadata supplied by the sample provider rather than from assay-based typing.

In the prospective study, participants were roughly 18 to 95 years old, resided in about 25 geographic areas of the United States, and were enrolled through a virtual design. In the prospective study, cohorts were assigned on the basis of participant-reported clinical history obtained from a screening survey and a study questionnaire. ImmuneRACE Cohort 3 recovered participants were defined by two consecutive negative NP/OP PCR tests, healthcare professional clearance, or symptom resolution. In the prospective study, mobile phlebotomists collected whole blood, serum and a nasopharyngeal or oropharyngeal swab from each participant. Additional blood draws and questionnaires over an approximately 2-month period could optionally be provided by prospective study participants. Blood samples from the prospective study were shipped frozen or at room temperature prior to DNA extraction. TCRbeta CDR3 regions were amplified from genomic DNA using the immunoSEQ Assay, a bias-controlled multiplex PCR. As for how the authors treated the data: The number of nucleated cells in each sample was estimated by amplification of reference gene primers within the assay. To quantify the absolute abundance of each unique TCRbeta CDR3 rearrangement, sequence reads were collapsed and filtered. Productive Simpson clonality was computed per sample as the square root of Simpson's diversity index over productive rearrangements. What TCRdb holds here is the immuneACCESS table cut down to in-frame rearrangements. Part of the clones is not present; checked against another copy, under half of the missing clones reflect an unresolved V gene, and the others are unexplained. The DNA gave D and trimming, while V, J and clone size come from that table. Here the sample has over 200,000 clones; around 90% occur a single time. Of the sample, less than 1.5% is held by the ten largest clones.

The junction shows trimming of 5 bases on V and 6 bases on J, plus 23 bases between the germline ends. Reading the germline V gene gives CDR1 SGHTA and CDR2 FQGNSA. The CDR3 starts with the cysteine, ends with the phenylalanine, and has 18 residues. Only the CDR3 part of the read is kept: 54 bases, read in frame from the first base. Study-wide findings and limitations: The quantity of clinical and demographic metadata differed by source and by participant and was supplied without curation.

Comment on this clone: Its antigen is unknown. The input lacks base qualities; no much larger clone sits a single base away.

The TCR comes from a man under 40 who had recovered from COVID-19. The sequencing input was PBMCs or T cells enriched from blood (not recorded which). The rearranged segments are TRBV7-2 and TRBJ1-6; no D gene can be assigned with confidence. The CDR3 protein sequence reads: CASSVEAVGFVSNSPLHF. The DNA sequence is TGTGCCAGCAGCGTGGAGGCCGTCGGATTCGTCTCTAATTCACCCCTCCACTTT.